The next 10 T cell receptor beta chains were all read from a single sample in a study of blood T cell repertoires in COVID-19. Data came from immunoSEQ multiplex PCR; TCRdb stores just in-frame clones and leaves some out. The repertoire holds fewer than 450,000 clones, with less than 90% as singletons. The sample taken for sequencing was PBMCs or T cells enriched from blood (not recorded which). Every receptor here comes from a woman in her twenties or thirties who had recovered from COVID-19.

The V and J genes are TRBV4-1 and TRBJ1-5; D gene uncertain. Germline CDR1 and CDR2: MGHRA and YSYEKL. V shed 1 base and J shed 4 bases, with 14 bases lying between them. The CDR3 covers 16 residues. The CDR3 DNA reads as TGCGCCAGCAGCCAAGTCTCGGGTCAGCCGAATCAGCCCCAGCATTTT. Protein sequence: CASSQVSGQPNQPQHF.

The CDR3 region has the DNA TGTGCCAGTACCTTCACAGGGAGGGGAGAGGGCACTGAAGCTTTCTTT. It is translated as CASTFTGRGEGTEAFF. The V call is TRBV19, the J call TRBJ1-1; TRBD1 might be the D (6 bases). V was cut by 7 bases and J by 4 bases, with 22 bases left in between. The CDR3 has 16 amino acids. The germline gives CDR1 LNHDA, CDR2 SQIVND (reference sequence). The full variable domain, in which reference TRBV19 and TRBJ1-1 provide the parts outside the CDR3, is DGGITQSPKYLFRKEGQNVTLSCEQNLNHDAMYWYRQDPGQGLRLIYYSQIVNDFQKGDIAEGYSVSREKKESFPLTVTSAQKNPTAFYLCASTFTGRGEGTEAFFGQGTRLTVV.

The gene calls are TRBV14 and TRBJ1-6; 10 bases agree with TRBD1. Per germline, CDR1 SGHDN and CDR2 FVKESK. CDR3 length: 16 amino acids. V dropped 0 bases and J dropped 6; count of bases not matched to a gene: 2. The CDR3 protein is CASSQEGTGVNSPLHF. For the CDR3, the DNA is TGTGCCAGCAGCCAAGAAGGGACAGGGGTTAATTCACCCCTCCACTTT.

This sequence joins TRBV5-8 and TRBJ1-4, with TRBD1 as a possible D gene (6 bases). Germline CDR1 is SGHTS and CDR2 is YDEGEE. Trimming pared 4 bases from V and 7 bases from J, leaving 14 bases between. The CDR3 is 14 residues long. The CDR3 loop reads CASSSRDIGEKLFF. The DNA for the CDR3 is TGTGCCAGCAGCAGTCGGGACATCGGTGAAAAACTGTTTTTT.

In nucleotides, the CDR3 is TGCGCCAGCAGCCGGAGCGGGGGTACCTACAATGAGCAGTTCTTC. This sequence encodes CASSRSGGTYNEQFF. This chain joins TRBV4-1 and TRBJ2-1; 8 nucleotides agree with TRBD2. In germline, CDR1 is MGHRA, CDR2 YSYEKL. The CDR3 runs to 15 residues. V shed 4 bases and J 2 bases; nucleotides not matched to a gene: 4.

This clone occurred once. This sequence joins TRBV5-5 and TRBJ2-7, with 10 bases matching TRBD1. V gave up 3 bases and J gave up 0 bases; unmatched junction bases: 3. Germline V lookup: CDR1 SGHKS, CDR2 YYEKEE (reference sequence). This CDR3 is built from 15 residues. The CDR3: CASSWGQGSSYEQYF. DNA of the CDR3: TGTGCCAGCAGCTGGGGACAGGGGAGCTCCTACGAGCAGTACTTC. Looking up the rest from reference TRBV5-5 and TRBJ2-7 gives the full variable domain: DAGVTQSPTHLIKTRGQQVTLRCSPISGHKSVSWYQQVLGQGPQFIFQYYEKEERGRGNFPDRFSARQFPNYSSELNVNALLLGDSALYLCASSWGQGSSYEQYFGPGTRLTVT.

The rearrangement uses TRBV9 and TRBJ1-1; the D is unclear. CDR1 and CDR2 from the germline V gene are SGDLS and YYNGEE. V was clipped by 3 bases and J by 0 bases, with 12 bases between them. The CDR3 has 15 amino acids. CDR3 amino acids: CASSGSRLLNTEAFF. CDR3 in DNA: TGTGCCAGCAGCGGATCCAGGCTCTTGAACACTGAAGCTTTCTTT.

About this clone: Other DNA sequences within the sample encode an identical CDR3. The rearrangement joins TRBV9 to TRBJ2-7; D uncertain. Germline CDR1 reads SGDLS; CDR2 reads YYNGEE. V was trimmed by 0 bases and J by 3 bases, leaving 10 bases between them. The CDR3 has 14 amino acids. CDR3 sequence (DNA): TGTGCCAGCAGCGTAGCAGCCACAGACTACGAGCAGTACTTC. This encodes CASSVAATDYEQYF.

This rearrangement joins TRBV4-2 to TRBJ1-1, with 10 positions matching TRBD1. This CDR3 is 17 amino acids long. Germline V CDR1 and CDR2: LGHNA, YNFKEQ. The V gene end was trimmed by 0 bases and the J gene end by 4 bases; junction bases not matched to a gene: 8. DNA for the CDR3: TGTGCCAGCAGCCAAGATACCCGGACAGGGGGAGGCACTGAAGCTTTCTTT. Its protein product is CASSQDTRTGGGTEAFF.

The chain couples TRBV10-3 to TRBJ2-1; D gene uncertain. The CDR3 contains 12 residues. Germline assignment: CDR1 ENHRY and CDR2 SYGVKD. Trimming shortened V by 4 bases and J by 8 bases, and 9 bases separated the two germline ends. The CDR3, as DNA: TGTGCCATCAGTGCACAGCTCTATGAGCAGTTCTTC. It yields the protein CAISAQLYEQFF.